Each of the 9 T cell receptor beta chains below was sequenced from the same sample in a study of shared clonotypes between healthy human individuals. TCRdb's copy holds only in-frame clones and misses some; the assay was immunoSEQ multiplex PCR. The data hold about 520,000 clones, with about 96% observed a single time. Material for sequencing was naive CD4+ T cells sorted from blood. Specified subset: CD45RA+ positively selected. These receptors were taken from a woman in her twenties or thirties in good health.

V is TRBV28 and J is TRBJ2-7, with 10 bases that match TRBD1. Germline V lookup: CDR1 MDHEN, CDR2 SYDVKM. Trimming removed 2 bases from V and 2 bases from J; junction bases left unmatched: 6. The CDR3 totals 16 residues. CDR3 DNA: TGTGCCAGCAGTTTAAAGGCCGGACAGGGGGCCTACGAGCAGTACTTC. As protein: CASSLKAGQGAYEQYF. Variable domain in full (rest from reference TRBV28 and TRBJ2-7): DVKVTQSSRYLVKRTGEKVFLECVQDMDHENMFWYRQDPGLGLRLIYFSYDVKMKEKGDIPEGYSVSREKKERFSLILESASTNQTSMYLCASSLKAGQGAYEQYFGPGTRLTVT.

This chain uses TRBV11-2 with TRBJ2-3; D is unresolved. Germline CDR1 SGHAT, CDR2 FQNNGV. V was pared by 1 base and J by 2 bases, with 7 bases between. This CDR3 comprises 14 residues. The CDR3 sequence: CASSLVTFTDTQYF. As DNA, the CDR3 is TGTGCCAGCAGCTTAGTGACTTTCACAGATACGCAGTATTTT.

A note on this clone: Additional DNA sequences in this sample encode the identical CDR3. The chain carries TRBV18 and TRBJ1-5, with TRBD1 identical over 8 bases. The trim removed 3 bases at V and 5 bases at J, leaving 0 bases unmatched. The CDR3 totals 13 residues. The germline CDR1 and CDR2 sequences are KGHSH and LQKENI. The CDR3 sequence is CASSPGQDQPQHF. CDR3 DNA: TGTGCCAGCTCACCGGGACAGGATCAGCCCCAGCATTTT.

The chain couples TRBV28 to TRBJ1-5; 7 bases are shared with TRBD1. Germline V CDR1 and CDR2: MDHEN, SYDVKM. The CDR3 length is 12 residues. With V trimmed by 7 bases and J by 10 bases, 7 bases remained unmatched. The CDR3 region has the DNA TGTGCCAGCATGACAGGGCAAATTCCCCAGCATTTT. The encoded protein is CASMTGQIPQHF. Full variable domain (outside the CDR3, taken from reference TRBV28 and TRBJ1-5): DVKVTQSSRYLVKRTGEKVFLECVQDMDHENMFWYRQDPGLGLRLIYFSYDVKMKEKGDIPEGYSVSREKKERFSLILESASTNQTSMYLCASMTGQIPQHFGDGTRLSIL.

The chain employs TRBV6-1 and TRBJ1-1; weak D call: TRBD1 (6 bases). This CDR3 contains 13 residues. The germline CDR1 and CDR2 sequences are MNHNS and SASEGT. Trimming removed 2 bases at V and 9 bases at J, with 13 bases between. In DNA, the CDR3 is TGTGCCAGCAGTGAATGGTCTACAGGGAAAGCTTTCTTT. This sequence encodes CASSEWSTGKAFF.

V and J are TRBV19 and TRBJ2-6, with D perhaps TRBD2 (5 bases). Per germline, CDR1 LNHDA and CDR2 SQIVND (reference sequence). The CDR3 has 17 residues. Trimming cost V 7 bases and J 0 bases, with 16 bases left between them. The CDR3 region is CASTSIEGASGANVLTF. In DNA form, the CDR3 reads TGTGCCAGTACCAGTATAGAGGGCGCCTCTGGGGCCAACGTCCTGACTTTC.

This clone has just one count. The chain combines TRBV5-4 with TRBJ2-5; D is perhaps TRBD1 (6 bases). The CDR3 runs to 15 residues. The germline V gene has CDR1 SGHNT and CDR2 YYREEE (reference sequence). V gave up 0 bases and J gave up 4 bases, with 13 bases separating them. CDR3 sequence reads: CASSLGQGYAETQYF. Written as DNA, the CDR3 is TGTGCCAGCAGCTTGGGCCAGGGGTACGCAGAGACCCAGTACTTC. Looking up the rest from reference TRBV5-4 and TRBJ2-5 gives the full variable domain: ETGVTQSPTHLIKTRGQQVTLRCSSQSGHNTVSWYQQALGQGPQFIFQYYREEENGRGNFPPRFSGLQFPNYSSELNVNALELDDSALYLCASSLGQGYAETQYFGPGTRLLVL.

This clone has more than one count but fewer than ten. The rearrangement links TRBV5-1 to TRBJ1-4; D remains unclear. CDR1 SGHRS and CDR2 YFSETQ come from the germline V gene. The ends were cut back, 4 bases at V and 7 bases at J, with 11 bases in the middle. This CDR3 is 13 amino acids long. The chain's CDR3 is CASSPWPGEKLFF. DNA of the CDR3: TGCGCCAGCAGCCCCTGGCCGGGTGAAAAACTGTTTTTT.

J is TRBJ1-5 and V is TRBV28; D perhaps matches TRBD1 (5 bases). The CDR3 is 15 amino acids. V shed 6 bases and J shed 3 bases, with 15 bases lying between them. The germline CDR1 and CDR2 sequences are MDHEN and SYDVKM. This chain's CDR3 is CASSFRRQHNQPQHF. The CDR3 coding sequence is TGTGCCAGCAGCTTCCGTCGACAGCACAATCAGCCCCAGCATTTT.